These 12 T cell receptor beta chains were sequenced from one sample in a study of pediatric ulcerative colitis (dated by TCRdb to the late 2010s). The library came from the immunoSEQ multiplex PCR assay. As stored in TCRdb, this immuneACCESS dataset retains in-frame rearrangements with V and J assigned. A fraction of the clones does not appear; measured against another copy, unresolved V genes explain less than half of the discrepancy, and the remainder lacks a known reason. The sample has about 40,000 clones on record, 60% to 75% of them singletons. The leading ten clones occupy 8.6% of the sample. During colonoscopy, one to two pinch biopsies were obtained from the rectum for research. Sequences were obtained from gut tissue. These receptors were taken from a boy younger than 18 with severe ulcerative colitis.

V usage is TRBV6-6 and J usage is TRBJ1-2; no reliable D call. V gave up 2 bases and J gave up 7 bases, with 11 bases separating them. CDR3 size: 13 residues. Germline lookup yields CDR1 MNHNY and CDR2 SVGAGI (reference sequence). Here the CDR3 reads CASSYNTDGGYTF. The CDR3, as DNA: TGTGCCAGCAGTTACAACACGGATGGTGGCTACACCTTC.

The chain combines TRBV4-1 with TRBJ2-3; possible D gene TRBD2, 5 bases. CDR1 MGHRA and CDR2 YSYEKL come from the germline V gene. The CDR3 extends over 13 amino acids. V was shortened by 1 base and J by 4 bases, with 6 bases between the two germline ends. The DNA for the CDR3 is TGCGCCAGCAGCCAAGGAGGGCCAGATACGCAGTATTTT. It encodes CASSQGGPDTQYF.

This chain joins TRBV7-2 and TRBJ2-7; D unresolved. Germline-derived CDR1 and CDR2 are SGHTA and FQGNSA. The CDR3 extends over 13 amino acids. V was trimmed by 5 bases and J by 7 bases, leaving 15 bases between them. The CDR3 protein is CASSPGFFGEQYF. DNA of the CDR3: TGTGCCAGCAGCCCTGGCTTTTTTGGGGAGCAGTACTTC. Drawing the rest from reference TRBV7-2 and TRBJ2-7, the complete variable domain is GAGVSQSPSNKVTEKGKDVELRCDPISGHTALYWYRQSLGQGLEFLIYFQGNSAPDKSGLPSDRFSAERTGGSVSTLTIQRTQQEDSAVYLCASSPGFFGEQYFGPGTRLTVT.

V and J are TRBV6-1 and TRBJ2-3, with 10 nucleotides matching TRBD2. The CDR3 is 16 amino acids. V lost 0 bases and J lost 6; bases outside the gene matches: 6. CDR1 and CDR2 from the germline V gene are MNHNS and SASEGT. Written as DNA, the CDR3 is TGTGCCAGCAGTGAAGCGCTAGCGGGGGACGCGGATACGCAGTATTTT. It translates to CASSEALAGDADTQYF.

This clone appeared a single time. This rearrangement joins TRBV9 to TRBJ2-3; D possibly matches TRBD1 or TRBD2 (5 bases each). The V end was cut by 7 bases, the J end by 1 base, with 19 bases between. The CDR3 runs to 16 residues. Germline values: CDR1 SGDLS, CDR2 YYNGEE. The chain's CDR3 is CASAAKWDDRTDTQYF. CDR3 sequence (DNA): TGTGCCAGCGCCGCCAAGTGGGACGACCGCACAGATACGCAGTATTTT.

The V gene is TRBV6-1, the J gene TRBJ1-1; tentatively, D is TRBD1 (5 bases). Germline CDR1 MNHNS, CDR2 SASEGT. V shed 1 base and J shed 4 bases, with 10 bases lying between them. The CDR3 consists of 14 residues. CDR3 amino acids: CASSEVWGGTEAFF. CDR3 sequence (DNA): TGTGCCAGCAGTGAAGTTTGGGGGGGCACTGAAGCTTTCTTT.

The CDR3, as DNA: TGCGCCAGCAGCCAAGGGTACCCTGGAGGAGGCTACGAGCAGTACTTC. It encodes CASSQGYPGGGYEQYF. The chain is built from TRBV4-1 and TRBJ2-7; D is perhaps TRBD2 (5 bases). CDR3 length: 16 residues. Germline CDR1 MGHRA, CDR2 YSYEKL. Trimming pared 1 base from V and 3 bases from J, leaving 16 bases between.

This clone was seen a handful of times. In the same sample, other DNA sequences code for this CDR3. The CDR3 protein is CSARDLSTQYF. CDR3 in DNA: TGCAGTGCTAGAGATCTTAGTACGCAGTATTTT. The chain combines TRBV20-1 with TRBJ2-3; D ambiguous. Trimming took off 0 bases at V and 8 bases at J, with 6 bases between the two ends. The CDR3 sequence is 11 residues long. Germline lookup yields CDR1 DFQATT and CDR2 SNEGSKA (reference sequence).

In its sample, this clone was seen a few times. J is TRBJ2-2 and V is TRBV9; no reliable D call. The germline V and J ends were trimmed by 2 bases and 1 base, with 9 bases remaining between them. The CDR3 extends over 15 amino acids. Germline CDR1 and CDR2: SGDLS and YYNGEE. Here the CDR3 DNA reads TGTGCCAGCAGCGTCGCGACGGGGAACACCGGGGAGCTGTTTTTT. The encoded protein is CASSVATGNTGELFF.

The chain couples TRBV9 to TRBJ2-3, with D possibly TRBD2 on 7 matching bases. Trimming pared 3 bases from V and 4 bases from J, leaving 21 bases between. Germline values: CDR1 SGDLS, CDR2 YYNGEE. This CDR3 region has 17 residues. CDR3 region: CASSAAGGRGGPDTQYF. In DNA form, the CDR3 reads TGTGCCAGCAGCGCCGCCGGTGGGAGGGGGGGGCCAGATACGCAGTATTTT.

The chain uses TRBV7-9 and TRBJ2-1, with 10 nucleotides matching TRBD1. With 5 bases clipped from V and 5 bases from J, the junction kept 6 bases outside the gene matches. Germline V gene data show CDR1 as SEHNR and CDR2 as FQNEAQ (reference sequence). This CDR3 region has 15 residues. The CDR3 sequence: CASSPDRGVHNEQFF. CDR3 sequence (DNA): TGTGCCAGCAGCCCGGACAGGGGGGTCCACAATGAGCAGTTCTTC.

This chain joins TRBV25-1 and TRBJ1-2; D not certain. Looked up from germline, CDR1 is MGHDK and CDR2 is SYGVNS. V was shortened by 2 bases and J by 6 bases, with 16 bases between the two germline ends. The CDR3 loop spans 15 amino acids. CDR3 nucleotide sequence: TGTGCCAGCAGTGAACTAGGAGGTGCCGGTGATGGCTACACCTTC. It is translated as CASSELGGAGDGYTF.